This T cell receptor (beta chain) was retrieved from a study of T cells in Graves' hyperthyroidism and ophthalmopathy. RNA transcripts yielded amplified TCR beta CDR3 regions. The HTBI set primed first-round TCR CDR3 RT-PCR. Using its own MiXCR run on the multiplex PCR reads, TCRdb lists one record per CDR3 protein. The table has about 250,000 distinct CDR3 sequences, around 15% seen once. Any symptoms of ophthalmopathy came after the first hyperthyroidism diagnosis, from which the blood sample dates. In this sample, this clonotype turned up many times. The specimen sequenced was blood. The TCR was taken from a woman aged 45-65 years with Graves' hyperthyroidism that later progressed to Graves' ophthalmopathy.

CDR3 sequence: CASSPTGMVMNTEAFF. CDR3 nucleotide sequence: TGTGCCAGCAGTCCCACAGGGATGGTGATGAACACTGAAGCTTTCTTT. The J gene is TRBJ1-1, the V gene TRBV6-1, with D possibly TRBD1 on 6 matching bases. CDR1 and CDR2 from the germline V gene are MNHNS and SASEGT. The V and J ends lost 5 bases and 0 bases respectively, with 16 bases between them. The CDR3 extends over 16 amino acids.